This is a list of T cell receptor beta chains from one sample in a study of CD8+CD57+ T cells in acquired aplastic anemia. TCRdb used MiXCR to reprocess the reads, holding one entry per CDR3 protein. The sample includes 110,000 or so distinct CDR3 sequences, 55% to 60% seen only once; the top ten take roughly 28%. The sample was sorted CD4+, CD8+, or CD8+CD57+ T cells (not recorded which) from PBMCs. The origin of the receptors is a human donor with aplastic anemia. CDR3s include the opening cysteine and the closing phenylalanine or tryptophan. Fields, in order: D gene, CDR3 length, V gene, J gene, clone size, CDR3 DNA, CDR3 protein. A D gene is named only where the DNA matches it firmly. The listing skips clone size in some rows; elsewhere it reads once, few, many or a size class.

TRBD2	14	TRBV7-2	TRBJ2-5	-	TGTGCCAGCAGCCAGACTAGCGGGGACTTGACCCAGTACTTC	CASSQTSGDLTQYF
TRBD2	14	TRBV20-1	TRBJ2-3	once	TGCAGTGCTAGAAGCGGGAGTGTCTCAGATACGCAGTATTTT	CSARSGSVSDTQYF
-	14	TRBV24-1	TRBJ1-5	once	TGTGCCACCAGTGATTCGGGTGGCAATCAGCCCCAGCATTTT	CATSDSGGNQPQHF
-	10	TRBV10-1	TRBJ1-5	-	TGCGCCAGTGAGACGAGGCCCCAGCATTTT	CASETRPQHF
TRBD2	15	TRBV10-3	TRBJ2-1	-	TGTGCCATCAGTGGCACGAGCGGGGGTTACAATGAGCAGTTCTTC	CAISGTSGGYNEQFF
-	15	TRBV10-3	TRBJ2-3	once	TGTGCCATCACAAAAGGGACATCAAAGGCAGATACGCAGTATTTT	CAITKGTSKADTQYF
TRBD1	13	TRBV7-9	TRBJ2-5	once	TGTGCCAGCAGCCACAGGGGGCTAGAGACCCAGTACTTC	CASSHRGLETQYF
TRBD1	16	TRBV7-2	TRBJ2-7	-	TGTGCCAGCAGCTCAGCCGGGACAGGGGTCGTCTACGAGCAGTACTTC	CASSSAGTGVVYEQYF
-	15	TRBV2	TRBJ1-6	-	TGTGCCAGCATGGTTGAGTCAGGTTTGGCTTCACCCCTCCACTTT	CASMVESGLASPLHF
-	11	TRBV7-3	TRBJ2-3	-	TGTGCCAGCAGCGGGGGTGATACGCAGTATTTT	CASSGGDTQYF
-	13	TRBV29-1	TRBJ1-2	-	TGCAGCGCCATGGCGGACAGTCTCTATGGCTACACCTTC	CSAMADSLYGYTF
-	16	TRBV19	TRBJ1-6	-	TGTGCCAGTAGTATATCCCGGACGGTTTCCGGTTCACCCCTCCACTTT	CASSISRTVSGSPLHF
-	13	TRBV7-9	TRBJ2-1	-	TGTGCCAGCAGCCACAGGCCGACGAATGAGCAGTTCTTC	CASSHRPTNEQFF
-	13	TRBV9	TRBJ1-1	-	TGTGCCAGCAGCGTAGGGACGCGGACTGAAGCTTTCTTT	CASSVGTRTEAFF
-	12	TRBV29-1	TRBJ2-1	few	TGCAGCGTTCGGGAACCCTACAATGAGCAGTTCTTC	CSVREPYNEQFF
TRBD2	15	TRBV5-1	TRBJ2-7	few	TGCGCCAGCAGCTTGGCGGGCAGGGACTACTACGAGCAGTACTTC	CASSLAGRDYYEQYF
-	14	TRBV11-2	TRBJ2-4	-	TGTGCCAGCAGCTGGGCCGTTTCGGGAAACATTCAGTACTTC	CASSWAVSGNIQYF
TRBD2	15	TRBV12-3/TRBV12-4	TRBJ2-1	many	TGTGCCAGCAGTTTAGGCACTAGCGGGATGGACGAGCAGTTCTTC	CASSLGTSGMDEQFF
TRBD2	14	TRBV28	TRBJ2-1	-	TGTGCCAGCAGTTTTGCGGGAGTTTACAATGAGCAGTTCTTC	CASSFAGVYNEQFF
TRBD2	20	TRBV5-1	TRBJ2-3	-	TGCGCCAGCAGCTTAAGGCCGGGACTAGCGGGGGGGCCAAGTGGAGATACGCAGTATTTT	CASSLRPGLAGGPSGDTQYF
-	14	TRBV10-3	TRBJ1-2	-	TGTGCCATCACCGATAGGCCGACAGGTGATGGCTACACCTTC	CAITDRPTGDGYTF
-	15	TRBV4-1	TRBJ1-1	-	TGCGCCAGCAGCCAAGCGGCAGCCATGAACACTGAAGCTTTCTTT	CASSQAAAMNTEAFF
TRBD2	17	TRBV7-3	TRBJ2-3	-	TGTGCCAGCAGCTTAACCCCGATAGCGGGCCGCACAGATACGCAGTATTTT	CASSLTPIAGRTDTQYF
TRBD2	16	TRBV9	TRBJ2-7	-	TGTGCCAGCAGCGCCAGAGGGACTAGCGGGGGGACCGAGCAGTACTTC	CASSARGTSGGTEQYF
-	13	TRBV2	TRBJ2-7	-	TGTGCCAGCAGCCCACAGCATCCCTACGAGCAGTACTTC	CASSPQHPYEQYF
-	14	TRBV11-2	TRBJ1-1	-	TGTGCCAGCAGCTTATATCTCAGGGAGTTAGAAGCTTTCTTT	CASSLYLRELEAFF
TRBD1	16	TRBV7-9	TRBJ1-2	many	TGTGCCAGCAGCTTACAGGGACAGGGGGCGCCGTATGGCTACACCTTC	CASSLQGQGAPYGYTF
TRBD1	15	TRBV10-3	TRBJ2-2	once	TGTGCCATCAGCTGGGACAGGGTGGCGACCGGGGAGCTGTTTTTT	CAISWDRVATGELFF
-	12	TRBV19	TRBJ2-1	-	TGTGCCAGTAGTCCCCCGGGCTATGAGCAGTTCTTC	CASSPPGYEQFF
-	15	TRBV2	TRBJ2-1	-	TGTGCCAGCAGTGAAGGTGAGAGGTCCTACAATGAGCAGTTCTTC	CASSEGERSYNEQFF
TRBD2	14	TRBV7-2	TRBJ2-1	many	TGTGCCAGCAGCTTGGGACTAGCGATAGCGGAGCAGTTCTTC	CASSLGLAIAEQFF
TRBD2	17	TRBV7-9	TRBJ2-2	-	TGTGCCAGCAGCTATACAGAGAACGGGAGGGCCCCCGGGGAGCTGTTTTTT	CASSYTENGRAPGELFF
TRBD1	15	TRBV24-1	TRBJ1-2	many	TGTGCCACCAGTGACATCGGACAGGGCGGCTATGGCTACACCTTC	CATSDIGQGGYGYTF
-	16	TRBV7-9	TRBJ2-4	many	TGTGCCAGCACCACGACGGCAGGGGAAGCCAAAAACATTCAGTACTTC	CASTTTAGEAKNIQYF
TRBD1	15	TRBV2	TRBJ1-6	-	TGTGCCAGCACTAAGGGACAGGGGTTAGGATCACCCCTCCACTTT	CASTKGQGLGSPLHF
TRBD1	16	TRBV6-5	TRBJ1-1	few	TGTGCCAGCAGTTACGATGGGGACAGGGGTTACACTGAAGCTTTCTTT	CASSYDGDRGYTEAFF
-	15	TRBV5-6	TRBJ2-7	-	TGTGCCAGCAGCGAGCAGGGAGAGCGTTTTTACGAGCAGTACTTC	CASSEQGERFYEQYF
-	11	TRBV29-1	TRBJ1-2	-	TGCAGCGTTGCCTGGCTCTATGGCTACACCTTC	CSVAWLYGYTF
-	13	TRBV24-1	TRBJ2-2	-	TGTGCCACCGCTGTATCGAACACCGGGGAGCTGTTTTTT	CATAVSNTGELFF
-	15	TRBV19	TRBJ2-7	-	TGTGCCAGTAGTATAGGGACAGTACGCCCCTACGAGCAGTACTTC	CASSIGTVRPYEQYF
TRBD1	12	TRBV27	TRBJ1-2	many	TGTGCCAGCAGGACAGGGATGGATGGCTACACCTTC	CASRTGMDGYTF